This T cell receptor (beta chain) comes out of a study of T-cell reconstitution after alpha-beta-depleted transplantation in children. CDR3 length: 14 residues. From germline, CDR1 is ENHRY and CDR2 SYGVKD. The J segment lost 9 bases and the V segment lost 5 bases, leaving 4 bases of the junction unmatched. Preparation of the TCRbeta library was carried out with unique molecular identifiers. Via MiXCR, TCRdb re-called the PCR reads, giving one row per CDR3 protein. The sample comprises around 340,000 distinct CDR3 sequences, about 14% of which are singletons, and 4.3% rests with the top ten. This clonotype was picked up a small number of times.

The origin of this receptor is a human donor who donated a stem cell graft to a child with Fanconi anemia. The chain recombines TRBV10-3 with TRBJ1-6, with 10 bases aligning to TRBD1. This specimen consisted of PBMCs, obtained from the stem cell graft. This CDR3 is CAISTGTGVSPLHF. For the CDR3, the DNA is TGTGCCATCAGTACCGGGACAGGGGTTTCACCCCTCCACTTT.